This T cell receptor (beta chain) originates from a study of cytomegalovirus exposure and HLA in healthy donors. Whole-study findings and limits: Most CMV-associated TCR beta chains were later found to appear HLA-restricted.

Regarding this clone: Its antigen is unknown.

The PCR employed 60 Vbeta primers together with 13 Jbeta primers. Sequencing used immunoSEQ multiplex PCR; TCRdb keeps in-frame clones, though not all of them. The sample has about 150,000 clones, roughly 73% seen once. The origin of this receptor is a woman aged 18-29 years in good health and CMV-seronegative. The source material was PBMCs.

The CDR3 sequence: CASSPYRGRNSPLHF. DNA for the CDR3: TGCGCCAGCAGCCCATACAGGGGACGTAATTCACCCCTCCACTTT. This chain uses TRBV4-3 with TRBJ1-6; 7 positions match TRBD1. Germline V gives CDR1 LGHNA, CDR2 YSLEER. The CDR3 has 15 residues. With 4 bases clipped from V and 6 bases from J, the junction kept 6 bases outside the gene matches.